One and the same sample provided the 20 T cell receptor beta chains below, sequenced in a study of a mutant IDH1 vaccine in newly diagnosed glioma. Time point defined: week 5, during vaccination. Doses of 300 ug of mutant IDH1 20-mer peptide were given with topical imiquimod. Assay used: immunoSEQ multiplex PCR; TCRdb lists only in-frame clones, some missing. There are around 52,000 clones in the sample; approximately 90% occur only once, and about 4.6% lies in the top ten. For these TCRs, the target antigens are not known. Sequencing used PBMCs, obtained from a glioma patient whose treatment included an IDH1 peptide vaccine. These receptor sequences come from a middle-aged woman with glioma.

This chain links TRBV18 with TRBJ1-5, with 7 bases identical to TRBD1. This CDR3 has 15 residues. CDR1 and CDR2 (germline): KGHSH, LQKENI. After removal of 1 base from V and 2 bases from J, the junction contained 2 bases not matched to a gene. CDR3 sequence (DNA): TGTGCCAGCTCACCACGACAGGGTGGCAATCAGCCCCAGCATTTT. It encodes CASSPRQGGNQPQHF.

This clone was counted once. The gene calls are TRBV4-1 and TRBJ1-1, with TRBD1 identical over 8 bases. Losses at the gene ends were 4 bases for V and 8 bases for J; bases not matched to a gene: 9. Germline CDR1 MGHRA, CDR2 YSYEKL. The CDR3 length is 14 residues. The CDR3 reads CASSLPNRGAEAFF. The CDR3 coding sequence is TGCGCCAGCAGCCTTCCTAACAGGGGGGCCGAAGCTTTCTTT.

V and J are TRBV29-1 and TRBJ2-7; 11 positions agree with TRBD1. The germline V gene encodes CDR1 SQVTM and CDR2 ANQGSEA. After removal of 7 bases from V and 9 bases from J, the junction contained 14 bases not matched to a gene. This CDR3 has 14 residues. CDR3 nucleotides: TGCAGCGCAACTCCAGGACAGGGGGCGCTGGGGCAGTACTTC. This codes for CSATPGQGALGQYF.

The V and J genes are TRBV6-5 and TRBJ1-6, with D possibly being TRBD1 (5 bases). The CDR3 extends over 14 amino acids. V dropped 6 bases and J dropped 8 bases, with 14 bases sitting between them. Germline CDR1 MNHEY, CDR2 SVGAGI. The CDR3 sequence is CASSERLGDSPLHF. Written as DNA, the CDR3 is TGTGCCAGCAGCGAACGATTGGGGGATTCACCCCTCCACTTT.

The chain is built from TRBV4-1 and TRBJ2-5; TRBD1 aligns across 7 bases. Trimming at V came to 0 bases and at J to 1 base, leaving 5 bases not matched to a gene. This CDR3 has 16 amino acids. Germline V gives CDR1 MGHRA, CDR2 YSYEKL. Here the CDR3 DNA reads TGCGCCAGCAGCCAAGATCCGGACAGGAGCCAAGAGACCCAGTACTTC. Its protein product is CASSQDPDRSQETQYF.

CDR3 residues: CASSPAGTGELFF. The CDR3 coding sequence is TGTGCCAGCTCACCAGCGGGCACCGGGGAGCTGTTTTTT. This rearrangement joins TRBV18 to TRBJ2-2, with D perhaps matching TRBD2 (5 bases). The CDR3 length is 13 residues. The V gene's germline CDR1 is KGHSH and CDR2 LQKENI. Trimming stripped 2 bases from V and 4 bases from J, with 5 bases between. The full variable domain, with the rest looked up from reference TRBV18 and TRBJ2-2, is NAGVMQNPRHLVRRRGQEARLRCSPMKGHSHVYWYRQLPEEGLKFMVYLQKENIIDESGMPKERFSAEFPKEGPSILRIQQVVRGDSAAYFCASSPAGTGELFFGEGSRLTVL.

The chain joins TRBV27 to TRBJ1-4, with 7 bases matching TRBD1. This CDR3 comprises 17 residues. Per the germline V gene, CDR1 is MNHEY and CDR2 is SMNVEV (reference sequence). The V and J ends lost 5 bases and 7 bases, in that order; junction bases with no gene match: 16. CDR3 DNA sequence: TGTGCCAGCAGTCCGGCCCTCCCCACAGGGGAGGGTGAAAAACTGTTTTTT. Encoded protein: CASSPALPTGEGEKLFF.

This chain joins TRBV4-1 and TRBJ2-3, with D perhaps TRBD1 (6 bases). Trimming removed 2 bases at V and 4 bases at J, with 10 bases between. Germline loops: CDR1 MGHRA, CDR2 YSYEKL. The CDR3 extends over 14 amino acids. CDR3 residues: CASSQLQGSDTQYF. CDR3 coding DNA: TGCGCCAGCAGCCAACTACAGGGCTCAGATACGCAGTATTTT.

The V and J genes are TRBV6-5 and TRBJ2-7, with 7 positions matching TRBD1. Germline V lookup: CDR1 MNHEY, CDR2 SVGAGI. The V gene end was trimmed by 0 bases and the J gene end by 4 bases; junction bases not matched to a gene: 3. This CDR3 region has 14 residues. The CDR3 region is CASSYSVQGYEQYF. For the CDR3, the DNA is TGTGCCAGCAGTTACTCCGTACAGGGGTACGAGCAGTACTTC.

This rearrangement joins TRBV7-6 to TRBJ2-7; maybe TRBD1 (6 bases). Germline assignment: CDR1 SGHVS and CDR2 FNYEAQ. Trimming cost V 6 bases and J 4 bases, with 16 bases left between them. The CDR3 runs to 14 residues. The DNA of the CDR3 is TGTGCCAGCAGTAGGGGGTCAGGGTGGTACGAGCAGTACTTC. It encodes CASSRGSGWYEQYF.

This clone was found a few times. The V call is TRBV5-1, the J call TRBJ2-3, with unresolved D. V lost 0 bases and J 1 base, leaving 9 bases between the germline ends. Germline loops: CDR1 SGHRS, CDR2 YFSETQ. This CDR3 comprises 15 residues. CDR3 sequence: CASSLGHMGTDTQYF. DNA for the CDR3: TGCGCCAGCAGCTTGGGACACATGGGCACAGATACGCAGTATTTT.

V usage is TRBV19 and J usage is TRBJ1-5; D might be TRBD1 (6 bases). Trimming left V 7 bases short and J 4 bases short, with 20 bases between. The CDR3 is 16 amino acids. Germline CDR1 reads LNHDA; CDR2 reads SQIVND (reference sequence). CDR3 nucleotide sequence: TGTGCCAGTACGGGAGGCGGGGGGCGCGGGAATCAGCCCCAGCATTTT. The encoded protein is CASTGGGGRGNQPQHF.

The V and J genes are TRBV6-6 and TRBJ1-6, with TRBD1 identical over 10 bases. The ends lost 3 bases at V and 7 bases at J; junction bases unmatched: 3. This CDR3 is built from 15 residues. Germline V lookup: CDR1 MNHNY, CDR2 SVGAGI (reference sequence). CDR3 nucleotides: TGTGCCAGCAGTTATAGGGGACAGGGGAATTCACCCCTCCACTTT. Its translation is CASSYRGQGNSPLHF.

This chain joins TRBV2 and TRBJ2-7; TRBD2 aligns across 12 bases. Germline V gene data show CDR1 as SNHLY and CDR2 as FYNNEI. Trimming removed 5 bases from V and 0 bases from J; junction bases left unmatched: 8. CDR3 length: 17 residues. CDR3 in DNA: TGTGCCAGCAGTAGGGCTAGCGGGAGGGTAATCTCCTACGAGCAGTACTTC. Amino acid sequence: CASSRASGRVISYEQYF. The entire variable domain, with the rest obtained from reference TRBV2 and TRBJ2-7, is as follows: EPEVTQTPSHQVTQMGQEVILRCVPISNHLYFYWYRQILGQKVEFLVSFYNNEISEKSEIFDDQFSVERPDGSNFTLKIRSTKLEDSAMYFCASSRASGRVISYEQYFGPGTRLTVT.

The chain recombines TRBV6-5 with TRBJ1-1; TRBD1 matches 9 bases. The CDR3 sequence is 14 residues long. Trimming cost V 8 bases and J 5 bases; bases outside gene matches: 9. Germline CDR1 reads MNHEY; CDR2 reads SVGAGI. CDR3 coding DNA: TGTGCCAGCCGAAGGGACAGGGTGGGAACTGAAGCTTTCTTT. Translation gives CASRRDRVGTEAFF.

V is TRBV5-1 and J is TRBJ1-1; 10 bases align to TRBD1. The CDR3 covers 17 residues. Trimming removed 3 bases from V and 1 base from J; junction bases left unmatched: 9. The V gene's germline CDR1 is SGHRS and CDR2 YFSETQ. The CDR3 bases are TGCGCCAGCAGCTCACCGAGACAGGGGGCGAGGAACACTGAAGCTTTCTTT. It is translated as CASSSPRQGARNTEAFF.

The chain joins TRBV18 to TRBJ1-1, with 9 positions matching TRBD1. Germline V CDR1 and CDR2: KGHSH, LQKENI. The CDR3 length is 15 residues. The ends lost 4 bases at V and 6 bases at J; junction bases unmatched: 9. CDR3 residues: CASSQGQGKIAEAFF. CDR3 sequence (DNA): TGTGCCAGCTCACAAGGACAGGGGAAAATCGCTGAAGCTTTCTTT.

This chain links TRBV6-1 with TRBJ1-1; unclear D gene. Per germline, CDR1 MNHNS and CDR2 SASEGT. V gave up 10 bases and J gave up 2 bases, with 11 bases separating them. This CDR3 spans 12 amino acids. The CDR3 DNA sequence: TGTGCCATCCGACCGGCAAACACTGAAGCTTTCTTT. Translating it yields CAIRPANTEAFF.

The chain recombines TRBV29-1 with TRBJ2-7; D may be TRBD1 (6 bases). V was shortened by 3 bases and J by 6 bases, with 9 bases between the two germline ends. CDR1 SQVTM and CDR2 ANQGSEA come from the germline V gene. The CDR3 contains 11 residues. CDR3 DNA sequence: TGCAGCGTTGATGGGGGCGGCGAGCAGTACTTC. As protein: CSVDGGGEQYF.

The chain joins TRBV5-1 to TRBJ2-7; tentative D call: TRBD2 (5 bases). The V gene lost 4 bases and the J gene lost 5 bases, with 13 bases spanning the gap. This CDR3 comprises 13 residues. Per germline, CDR1 SGHRS and CDR2 YFSETQ. DNA for the CDR3: TGCGCCAGCAGCCACGGACTGCACCACGAGCAGTACTTC. The encoded protein is CASSHGLHHEQYF.